Shown below are 3 T cell receptor beta chains from a single sample sequenced in a study of T cells in Graves' hyperthyroidism and ophthalmopathy. TCR beta CDR3 region amplification was performed from RNA transcripts. First-round RT-PCR with HTBI primers amplified the TCR CDR3 region. TCRdb recomputed calls from the multiplex PCR reads with MiXCR, one row per CDR3 protein. The data show hundreds of thousands of distinct CDR3 sequences, 16% seen once. The specimen was blood. The source is a woman between 18 and 30 years old with Graves' hyperthyroidism.

This clonotype has only a few counts. The genes are TRBV19 and TRBJ1-1, with 7 bases fitting TRBD1. This CDR3 comprises 15 residues. The V gene's germline CDR1 is LNHDA and CDR2 SQIVND (reference sequence). The junction had 12 bases not matched to a gene; V was cut back by 4 bases and J by 7 bases. CDR3: CASSSGQVRVGEAFF. The CDR3 bases are TGTGCCAGTAGTAGCGGACAGGTCCGGGTGGGTGAAGCTTTCTTT.

The sample holds a few counts of this clonotype. J is TRBJ2-1 and V is TRBV12-3 or TRBV12-4, with 10 bases identical to TRBD1. There are 16 residues in the CDR3. The junction had 6 bases not matched to a gene; V was cut back by 3 bases and J by 4 bases. CDR3: CASSLPRQGAYNEQFF. The CDR3 DNA follows: TGTGCCAGCAGTTTGCCGAGACAGGGGGCTTACAATGAGCAGTTCTTC.

The chain has TRBV24-1 and TRBJ1-6; the D gene is possibly TRBD1 (5 bases). Germline values: CDR1 KGHDR, CDR2 SFDVKD. The CDR3 has 14 residues. V was clipped by 9 bases and J by 7 bases, with 15 bases between them. CDR3 loop: CATGETVRNSPLHF. As DNA, the CDR3 is TGTGCCACCGGGGAGACAGTTCGGAATTCACCCCTCCACTTT.